This T cell receptor (beta chain) is from a study of cytomegalovirus exposure and HLA in healthy donors. Regarding the study as a whole: Some V segments (TRBV6-2 and TRBV6-3 among them) were excluded as indistinguishable. Association of a missense DCLRE1C variant with TCR beta V- and J-gene trimming was reported in a later analysis.

Regarding this clone: As yet, its antigen is unknown.

A multiplex PCR was run with 60 Vbeta primers and 13 Jbeta primers. Data came from immunoSEQ multiplex PCR; TCRdb stores just in-frame clones and leaves some out. In total, the table holds 130,000 or so clones. The germline V gene has CDR1 SGDLS and CDR2 YYNGEE. V shed 2 bases, J shed 0 bases, and the junction held 12 bases outside the gene matches. The CDR3 is made up of 18 amino acids. Sequenced material: PBMCs. The chain is built from TRBV9 and TRBJ1-1; 8 bases align to TRBD1. The clonotype originates from a woman aged 35 to 49 in good health and CMV-seropositive. The CDR3 spells CASSVLRTGKGMNTEAFF. In DNA, the CDR3 is TGTGCCAGCAGCGTCCTTCGGACAGGGAAGGGTATGAACACTGAAGCTTTCTTT.